This T cell receptor (beta chain) was sequenced in a study of blood T cells in healthy people across ages. The table lists this clonotype with a count of one. The second PCR ran about 6 to 12 cycles with a sample-barcoded 5' primer and J-beta primers. A single record per CDR3 protein comes from TCRdb applying MiXCR to the 5' RACE reads. This sample has 500,000 to 550,000 distinct CDR3 sequences, with 20% to 30% found just once. The same specimen was also included in a second study, on T cells of mothers and their children. That work adds: For the second PCR, the M1S primer put in sample barcodes and 2-4 random nucleotides. Sequencing returned over 10 million TCR beta CDR3 reads per mother and about 3 million per child. The authors identified no persistent microchimeric T cell clones.

The sample was blood. The TCR sequence derives from a boy aged 5-17 years in good health.

The CDR3 DNA follows: TGTGCCACCAGTGATGGGGGCCGGGAGACCCAGTACTTC. This sequence encodes CATSDGGRETQYF. The V and J genes are TRBV24-1 and TRBJ2-5; TRBD1 is a possible D gene (6 bases). This CDR3 has 13 amino acids. Trimming removed 3 bases from V and 5 bases from J, with 9 bases in between. Looked up from germline, CDR1 is KGHDR and CDR2 is SFDVKD.